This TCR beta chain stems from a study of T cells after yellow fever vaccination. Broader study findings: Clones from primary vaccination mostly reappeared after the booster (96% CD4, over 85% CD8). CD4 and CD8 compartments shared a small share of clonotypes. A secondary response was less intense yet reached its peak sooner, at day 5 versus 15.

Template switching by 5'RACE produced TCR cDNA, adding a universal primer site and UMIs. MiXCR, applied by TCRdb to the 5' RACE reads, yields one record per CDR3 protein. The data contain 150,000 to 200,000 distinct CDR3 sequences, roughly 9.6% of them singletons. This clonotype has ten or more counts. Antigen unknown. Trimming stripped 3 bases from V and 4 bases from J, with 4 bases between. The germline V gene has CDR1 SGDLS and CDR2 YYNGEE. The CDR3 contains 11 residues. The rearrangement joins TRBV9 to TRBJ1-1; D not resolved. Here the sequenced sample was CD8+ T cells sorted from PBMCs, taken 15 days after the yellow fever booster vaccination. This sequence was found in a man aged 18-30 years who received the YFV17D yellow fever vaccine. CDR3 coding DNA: TGTGCCAGCAGCGCGGGCACTGAAGCTTTCTTT. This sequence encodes CASSAGTEAFF.